This T cell receptor beta chain was profiled in a study of beta chain features in type 1 diabetes. What was sequenced were expressed TCRB transcripts, since all of the isolated RNA had been reverse transcribed. Measured with immunoSEQ multiplex PCR; TCRdb has only the in-frame clones, and not every one. The sample shows about 370,000 clones, less than 15% of them seen only once. Per germline, CDR1 DFQATT and CDR2 SNEGSKA (reference sequence). This CDR3 has 10 amino acids. V dropped 5 bases and J dropped 5 bases, with 6 bases sitting between them. This sequence joins TRBV20-1 and TRBJ2-5; D remains unclear. The sample comprised naive CD4+ T cells from blood. The TCR comes from a woman in her late teens or twenties in good health. The CDR3 is CSAAQETQYF. For the CDR3, the DNA is TGCAGTGCTGCCCAGGAGACCCAGTACTTC.